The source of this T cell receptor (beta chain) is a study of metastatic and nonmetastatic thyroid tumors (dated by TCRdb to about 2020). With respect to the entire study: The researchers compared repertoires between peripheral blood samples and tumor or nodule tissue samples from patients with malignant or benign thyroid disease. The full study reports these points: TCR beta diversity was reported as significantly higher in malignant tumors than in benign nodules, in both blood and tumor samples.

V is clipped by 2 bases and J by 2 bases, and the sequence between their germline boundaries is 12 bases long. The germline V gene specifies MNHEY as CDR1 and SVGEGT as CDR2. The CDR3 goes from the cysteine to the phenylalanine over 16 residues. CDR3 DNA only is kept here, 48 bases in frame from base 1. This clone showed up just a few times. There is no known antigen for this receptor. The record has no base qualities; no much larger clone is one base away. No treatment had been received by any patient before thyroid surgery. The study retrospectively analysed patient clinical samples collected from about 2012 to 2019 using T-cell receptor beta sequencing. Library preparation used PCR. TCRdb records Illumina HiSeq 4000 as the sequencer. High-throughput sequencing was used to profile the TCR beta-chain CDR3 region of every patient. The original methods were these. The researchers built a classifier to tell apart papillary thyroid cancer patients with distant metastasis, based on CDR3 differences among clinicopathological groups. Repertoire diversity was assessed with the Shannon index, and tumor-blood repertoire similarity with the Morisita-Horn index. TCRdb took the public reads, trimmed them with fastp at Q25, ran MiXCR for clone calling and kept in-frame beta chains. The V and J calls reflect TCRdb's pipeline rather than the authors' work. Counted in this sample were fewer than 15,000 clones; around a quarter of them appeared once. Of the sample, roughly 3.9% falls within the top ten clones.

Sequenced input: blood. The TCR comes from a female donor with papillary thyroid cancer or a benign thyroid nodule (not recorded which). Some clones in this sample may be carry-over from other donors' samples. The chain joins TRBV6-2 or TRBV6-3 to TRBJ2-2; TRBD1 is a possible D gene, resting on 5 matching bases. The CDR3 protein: CASSYEWGPNTGELFF. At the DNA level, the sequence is TGTGCCAGCAGTTACGAATGGGGCCCCAACACCGGGGAGCTGTTTTTT.